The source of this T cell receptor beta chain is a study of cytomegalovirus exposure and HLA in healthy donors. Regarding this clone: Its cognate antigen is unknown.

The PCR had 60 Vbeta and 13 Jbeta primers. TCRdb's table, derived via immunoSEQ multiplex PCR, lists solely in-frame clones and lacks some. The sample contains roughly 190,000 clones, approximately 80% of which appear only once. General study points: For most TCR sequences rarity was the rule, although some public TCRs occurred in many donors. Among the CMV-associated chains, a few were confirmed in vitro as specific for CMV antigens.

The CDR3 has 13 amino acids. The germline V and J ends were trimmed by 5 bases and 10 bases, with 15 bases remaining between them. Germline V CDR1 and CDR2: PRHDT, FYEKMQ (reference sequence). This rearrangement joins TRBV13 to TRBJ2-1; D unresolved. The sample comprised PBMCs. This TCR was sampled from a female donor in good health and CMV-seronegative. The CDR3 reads CASSPGRSKEQFF. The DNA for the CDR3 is TGTGCCAGCAGCCCTGGCAGGTCCAAGGAGCAGTTCTTC.